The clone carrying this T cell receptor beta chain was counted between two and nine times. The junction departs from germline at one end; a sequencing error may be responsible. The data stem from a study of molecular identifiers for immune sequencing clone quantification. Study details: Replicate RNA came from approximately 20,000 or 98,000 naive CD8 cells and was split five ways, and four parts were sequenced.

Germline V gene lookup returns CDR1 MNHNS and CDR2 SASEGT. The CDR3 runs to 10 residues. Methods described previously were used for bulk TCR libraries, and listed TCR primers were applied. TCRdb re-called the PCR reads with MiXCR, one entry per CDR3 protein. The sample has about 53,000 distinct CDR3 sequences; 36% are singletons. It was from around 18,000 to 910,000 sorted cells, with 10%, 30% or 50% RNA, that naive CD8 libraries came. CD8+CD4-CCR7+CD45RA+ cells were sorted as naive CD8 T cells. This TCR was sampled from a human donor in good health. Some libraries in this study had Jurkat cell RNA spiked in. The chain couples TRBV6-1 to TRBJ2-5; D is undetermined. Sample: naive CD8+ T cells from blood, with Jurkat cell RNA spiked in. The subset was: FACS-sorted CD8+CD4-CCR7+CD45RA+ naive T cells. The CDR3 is CASSEVGSRF. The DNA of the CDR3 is TGTGCCAGCAGTGAGGTTGGAAGCCGCTTC.